This TCR beta chain was recorded in a study of T-cell reconstitution after alpha-beta-depleted transplantation in children. Regarding this clonotype: One end of the junction varies from germline; a read error may be responsible.

The CDR3 runs to 15 residues. From germline, CDR1 is MNHNS and CDR2 SASEGT. Unique molecular identifiers were used in preparing the TCRbeta library. TCRdb independently ran MiXCR on the PCR reads; one entry per CDR3 protein. This sample has a few hundred thousand distinct CDR3 sequences, with 15% to 20% found just once. This material consisted of PBMCs from the stem cell graft donor, taken from the stem cell graft. The rearrangement uses TRBV6-1 and TRBJ2-2, with 12 positions matching TRBD2. This TCR came from a human donor who donated a stem cell graft to a child with acute lymphoblastic leukemia. In DNA, the CDR3 is TGTGCCAGCAGCCATCGGACTAGCGGGACCGCGGAGCTGTTTTTT. Translated: CASSHRTSGTAELFF.